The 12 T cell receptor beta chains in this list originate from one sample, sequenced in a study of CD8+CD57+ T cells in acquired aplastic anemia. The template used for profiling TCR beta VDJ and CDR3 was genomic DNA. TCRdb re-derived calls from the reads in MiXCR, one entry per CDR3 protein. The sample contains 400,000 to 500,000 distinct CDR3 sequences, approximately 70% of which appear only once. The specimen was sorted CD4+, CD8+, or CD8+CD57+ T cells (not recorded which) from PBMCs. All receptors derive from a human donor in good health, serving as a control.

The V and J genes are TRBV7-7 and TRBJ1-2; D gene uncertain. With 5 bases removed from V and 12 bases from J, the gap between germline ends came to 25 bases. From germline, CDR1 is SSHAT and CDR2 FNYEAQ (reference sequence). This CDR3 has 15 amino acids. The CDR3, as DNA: TGTGCCAGCAGCCCGGGGAATGAAAAACTGTTTGGTGACACCTTC. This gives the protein CASSPGNEKLFGDTF. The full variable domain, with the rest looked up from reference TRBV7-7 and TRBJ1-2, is GAGVSQSPRYKVTKRGQDVTLRCDPISSHATLYWYQQALGQGPEFLTYFNYEAQPDKSGLPSDRFSAERPEGSISTLTIQRTEQRDSAMYRCASSPGNEKLFGDTFGSGTRLTVV.

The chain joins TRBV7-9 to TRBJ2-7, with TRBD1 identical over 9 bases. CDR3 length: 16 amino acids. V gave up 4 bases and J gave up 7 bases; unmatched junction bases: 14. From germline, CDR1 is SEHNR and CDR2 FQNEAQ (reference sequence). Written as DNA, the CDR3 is TGTGCCAGCAGCTCCCGGACAGGGGCGATACGTCTAGAGCAGTACTTC. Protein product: CASSSRTGAIRLEQYF.

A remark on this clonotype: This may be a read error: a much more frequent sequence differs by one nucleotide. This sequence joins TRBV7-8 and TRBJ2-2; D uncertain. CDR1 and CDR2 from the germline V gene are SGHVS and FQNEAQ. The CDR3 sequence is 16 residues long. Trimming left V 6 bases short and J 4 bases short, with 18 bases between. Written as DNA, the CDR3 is TGTGCCAGCAGACCCGAACGGATTAGGGTCACCGGGGAGCTGTTTTTT. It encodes CASRPERIRVTGELFF.

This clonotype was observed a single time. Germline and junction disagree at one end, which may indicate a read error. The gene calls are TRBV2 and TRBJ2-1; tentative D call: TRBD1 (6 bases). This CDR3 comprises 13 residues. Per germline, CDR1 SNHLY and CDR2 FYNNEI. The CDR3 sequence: CASSETGSYGHTF. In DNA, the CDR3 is TGTGCCAGCAGTGAAACAGGGTCGTATGGCCACACCTTC.

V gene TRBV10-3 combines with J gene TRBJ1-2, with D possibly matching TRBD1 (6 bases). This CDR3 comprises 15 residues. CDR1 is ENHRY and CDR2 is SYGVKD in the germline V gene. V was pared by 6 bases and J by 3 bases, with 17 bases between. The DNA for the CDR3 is TGTGCCATCAGGGGTGGGGGCGGGGGGGACTATGGCTACACCTTC. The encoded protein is CAIRGGGGGDYGYTF.

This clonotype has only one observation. The CDR3 DNA reads TGTGCCAGCAGCTTCCAGGCGGCAACTAGTGAGAAACTGTTTTTT. This translates into CASSFQAATSEKLFF. The chain employs TRBV7-2 and TRBJ1-4; D is unresolved. The CDR3 covers 15 residues. Germline assignment: CDR1 SGHTA and CDR2 FQGNSA. V gave up 3 bases and J gave up 11 bases, with 19 bases separating them.

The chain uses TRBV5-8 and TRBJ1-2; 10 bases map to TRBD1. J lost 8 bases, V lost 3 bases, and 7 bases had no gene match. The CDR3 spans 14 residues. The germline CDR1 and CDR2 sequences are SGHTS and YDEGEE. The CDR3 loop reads CASSSGQGSRGYTF. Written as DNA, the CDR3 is TGTGCCAGCAGCTCGGGACAGGGGTCGCGCGGCTACACCTTC. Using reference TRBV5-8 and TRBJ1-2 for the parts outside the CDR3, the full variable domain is EAGVTQSPTHLIKTRGQQATLRCSPISGHTSVYWYQQALGLGLQFLLWYDEGEERNRGNFPPRFSGRQFPNYSSELNVNALELEDSALYLCASSSGQGSRGYTFGSGTRLTVV.

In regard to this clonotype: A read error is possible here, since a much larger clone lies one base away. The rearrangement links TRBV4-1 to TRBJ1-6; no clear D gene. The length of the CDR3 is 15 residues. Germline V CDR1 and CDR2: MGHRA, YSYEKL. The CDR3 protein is CASSLRSSYNSPPHF. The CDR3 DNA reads TGCGCCAGCAGCCTTAGAAGCTCCTATAATTCACCCCCCCACTTT.

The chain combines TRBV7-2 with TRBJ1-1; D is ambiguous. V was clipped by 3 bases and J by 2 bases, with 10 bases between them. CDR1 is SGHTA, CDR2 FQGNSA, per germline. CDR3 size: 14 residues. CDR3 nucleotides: TGTGCCAGCAGCTTCGGGCAGATCAACACTGAAGCTTTCTTT. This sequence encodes CASSFGQINTEAFF. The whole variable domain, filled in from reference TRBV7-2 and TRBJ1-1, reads GAGVSQSPSNKVTEKGKDVELRCDPISGHTALYWYRQSLGQGLEFLIYFQGNSAPDKSGLPSDRFSAERTGGSVSTLTIQRTQQEDSAVYLCASSFGQINTEAFFGQGTRLTVV.

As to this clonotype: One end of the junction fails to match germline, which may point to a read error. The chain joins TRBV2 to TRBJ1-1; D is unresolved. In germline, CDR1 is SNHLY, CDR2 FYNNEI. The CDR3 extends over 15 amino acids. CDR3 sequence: CASISTRPGGYEEYF. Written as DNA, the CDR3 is TGTGCCAGCATATCCACAAGGCCAGGCGGCTACGAAGAGTACTTT.

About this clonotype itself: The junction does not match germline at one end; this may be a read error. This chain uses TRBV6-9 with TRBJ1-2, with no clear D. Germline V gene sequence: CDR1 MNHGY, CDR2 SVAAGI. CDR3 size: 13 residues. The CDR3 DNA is TGTGCCAACAGTCCGGGAGTCGACGATGGCTACACCTTC. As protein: CANSPGVDDGYTF.

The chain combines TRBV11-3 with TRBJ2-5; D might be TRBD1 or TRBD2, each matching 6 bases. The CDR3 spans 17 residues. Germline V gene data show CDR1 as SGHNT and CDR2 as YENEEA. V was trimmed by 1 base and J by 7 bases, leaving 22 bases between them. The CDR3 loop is CASSLVQGVGLGGTQYF. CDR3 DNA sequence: TGTGCCAGCAGCTTAGTACAGGGTGTAGGGCTGGGGGGGACCCAGTACTTC.